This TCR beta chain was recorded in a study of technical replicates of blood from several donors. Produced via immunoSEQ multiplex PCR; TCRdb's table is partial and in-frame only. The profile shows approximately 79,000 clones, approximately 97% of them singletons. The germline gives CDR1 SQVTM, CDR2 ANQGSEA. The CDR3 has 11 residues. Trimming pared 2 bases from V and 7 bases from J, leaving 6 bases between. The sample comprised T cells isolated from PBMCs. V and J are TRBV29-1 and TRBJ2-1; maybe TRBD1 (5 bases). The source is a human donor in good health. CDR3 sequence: CSVERGNEQFF. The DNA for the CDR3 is TGCAGCGTTGAAAGGGGAAATGAGCAGTTCTTC.